Below, 16 T cell receptor beta chains from the same sample are listed, as sequenced in a study of Graves' ophthalmopathy and Graves' hyperthyroidism. RNA transcripts were the source from which TCR beta CDR3 regions were amplified. The first round was an RT-PCR with HTBI primers, and the second round was a multiplex PCR. TCRdb analysed the multiplex PCR reads with MiXCR anew, one entry per CDR3 protein. The table has about 170,000 distinct CDR3 sequences, roughly 37% seen once; the top ten hold 4.5% to 6%. Input material: peripheral blood. The receptors shown here come from a woman in her 40s with Graves' ophthalmopathy.

In regard to this clonotype: The junction does not match germline at one end; this may be a read error. This chain connects TRBV10-1 to TRBJ2-5, with D possibly being TRBD2 (6 bases). Germline V lookup: CDR1 WNHNN, CDR2 SYGVQD (reference sequence). This CDR3 comprises 13 residues. CDR3 bases: TGTGACATCAGGGCGGGGACCCAAGAGACCCAGTACTTC. The encoded protein is CDIRAGTQETQYF.

This chain connects TRBV11-3 to TRBJ2-4; TRBD2 aligns across 16 bases. Germline V CDR1 and CDR2: SGHNT, YENEEA. The CDR3 has 18 residues. The V and J ends lost 5 bases and 1 base, in that order; junction bases with no gene match: 5. CDR3 sequence (DNA): TGTGCCAGCAGCCAGGGACTAGCGGGAGGGCCGGCCAAAAACATTCAGTACTTC. Translating it yields CASSQGLAGGPAKNIQYF.

This clonotype was seen at least ten times. The V gene is TRBV12-3 or TRBV12-4, the J gene TRBJ1-5, with D perhaps matching TRBD1 (6 bases). There are 13 residues in the CDR3. The ends were cut back, 6 bases at V and 4 bases at J, with 10 bases in the middle. CDR3 sequence: CASRTGQNQPQHF. DNA for the CDR3: TGTGCCAGCAGGACAGGACAAAATCAGCCCCAGCATTTT.

This clonotype was detected many times. The rearrangement joins TRBV29-1 to TRBJ1-2; D perhaps matches TRBD1 (5 bases). There are 12 residues in the CDR3. Germline CDR1 reads SQVTM; CDR2 reads ANQGSEA. V was trimmed by 3 bases and J by 6 bases, leaving 11 bases between them. The CDR3 sequence is CSVDPGSNGYTF. The CDR3 bases are TGCAGCGTTGATCCAGGGTCTAATGGCTACACCTTC.

This clonotype has a count of ten or more. The chain employs TRBV15 and TRBJ2-3; no definite D call. Trimming removed 0 bases at V and 3 bases at J, with 1 base between. CDR1 LNHNV and CDR2 YYDKDF come from the germline V gene (reference sequence). The CDR3 consists of 12 residues. The CDR3 sequence: CATSRETDTQYF. In DNA, the CDR3 is TGTGCCACCAGCAGAGAGACAGATACGCAGTATTTT.

This clonotype has a count of ten or more. V gene TRBV2 combines with J gene TRBJ1-1, with unresolved D. Per germline, CDR1 SNHLY and CDR2 FYNNEI. The CDR3 is made up of 11 amino acids. V was cut by 1 base and J by 3 bases, with 0 bases left in between. The CDR3 spells CASSEDTEAFF. CDR3 nucleotides: TGTGCCAGCAGTGAAGACACTGAAGCTTTCTTT.

The chain links TRBV27 to TRBJ2-7; TRBD2 matches 8 bases. The CDR3 sequence is 13 residues long. The trim removed 6 bases at V and 2 bases at J, leaving 3 bases unmatched. Looked up from germline, CDR1 is MNHEY and CDR2 is SMNVEV (reference sequence). CDR3 DNA sequence: TGTGCCAGCAGAGTAGCGGGGACCTACGAGCAGTACTTC. Protein sequence: CASRVAGTYEQYF.

This clonotype came up many times. The chain is built from TRBV7-8 and TRBJ1-1; the match to TRBD1 covers 7 bases. After removal of 5 bases from V and 0 bases from J, the junction contained 12 bases not matched to a gene. CDR1 and CDR2 (germline): SGHVS, FQNEAQ. The CDR3 runs 17 residues. The CDR3 region is CASSPQGQRTMNTEAFF. CDR3 coding DNA: TGTGCCAGCAGCCCCCAGGGACAGCGCACTATGAACACTGAAGCTTTCTTT.

CDR3 sequence: CASSSNDPGVAGGYTF. The CDR3 coding sequence is TGTGCCAGCAGTTCGAACGATCCAGGGGTAGCTGGCGGCTACACCTTC. The chain carries TRBV28 and TRBJ1-2, with a tentative D call TRBD1 (6 bases). The CDR3 totals 16 residues. V was shortened by 4 bases and J by 8 bases, with 23 bases between the two germline ends. CDR1 is MDHEN, CDR2 SYDVKM, per germline.

The rearrangement uses TRBV6-1 and TRBJ1-2; no firm D call. Germline V CDR1 and CDR2: MNHNS, SASEGT. Trimming cost V 4 bases and J 5 bases, with 14 bases left between them. This CDR3 has 14 residues. CDR3 nucleotide sequence: TGTGCCAGCAGTGCCGGGCCGACGATATATGGCTACACCTTC. This translates into CASSAGPTIYGYTF.

Many counts were recorded for this clonotype. In nucleotides, the CDR3 is TGCAGCGTTGATTGGGGACAGCGGAAACATCAGCCCCAGCATTTT. Residues: CSVDWGQRKHQPQHF. The chain is built from TRBV29-1 and TRBJ1-5, with 7 bases identical to TRBD1. Germline V gives CDR1 SQVTM, CDR2 ANQGSEA. The CDR3 totals 15 residues. Unmatched junction bases numbered 10, after V lost 3 bases and J lost 5 bases.

V and J are TRBV6-1 and TRBJ2-5, with 10 bases lining up with TRBD2. CDR1 and CDR2 from the germline V gene are MNHNS and SASEGT. With 7 bases clipped from V and 5 bases from J, the junction kept 4 bases outside the gene matches. The CDR3 covers 13 residues. CDR3 residues: CASKTSGTETQYF. The CDR3 nucleotides read TGTGCCAGCAAAACTAGCGGGACGGAGACCCAGTACTTC.

A word on this clonotype: The germline gene is not matched at one end of the junction; a read error may be the cause. The chain links TRBV12-3 or TRBV12-4 to TRBJ1-2; D not certain. The CDR3 contains 14 residues. The CDR3 reads CASSLDGTLRGYTF. The CDR3 DNA reads TGTGCTAGCAGTTTAGACGGTACACTTCGGGGCTACACCTTC.

This rearrangement joins TRBV6-1 to TRBJ1-2; D is undetermined. The CDR3 extends over 13 amino acids. The germline CDR1 and CDR2 sequences are MNHNS and SASEGT. V lost 5 bases to trimming and J lost 5 bases, with 12 bases between them. CDR3 loop: CASSPFVVYGYTF. CDR3 nucleotide sequence: TGTGCCAGCAGTCCGTTCGTAGTGTATGGCTACACCTTC.

There are many counts of this clonotype. The chain uses TRBV5-8 and TRBJ2-5; 8 bases line up with TRBD1. V was pared by 1 base and J by 3 bases, with 2 bases of the junction left unmatched. CDR3 length: 14 amino acids. Germline loops: CDR1 SGHTS, CDR2 YDEGEE. CDR3 nucleotide sequence: TGTGCCAGCAGCTTGAAGGACAGGGAAGAGACCCAGTACTTC. Residues: CASSLKDREETQYF.

The CDR3 DNA reads TGTGCCAGCAGTTTAGGGCAGGGCAAATTTGAGCAGTACTTC. Encoded protein: CASSLGQGKFEQYF. V is TRBV12-3 or TRBV12-4 and J is TRBJ2-7, with TRBD1 as a possible D gene (5 bases). CDR3 length: 14 residues. V lost 1 base, J lost 7 bases, and 14 bases lay in between.